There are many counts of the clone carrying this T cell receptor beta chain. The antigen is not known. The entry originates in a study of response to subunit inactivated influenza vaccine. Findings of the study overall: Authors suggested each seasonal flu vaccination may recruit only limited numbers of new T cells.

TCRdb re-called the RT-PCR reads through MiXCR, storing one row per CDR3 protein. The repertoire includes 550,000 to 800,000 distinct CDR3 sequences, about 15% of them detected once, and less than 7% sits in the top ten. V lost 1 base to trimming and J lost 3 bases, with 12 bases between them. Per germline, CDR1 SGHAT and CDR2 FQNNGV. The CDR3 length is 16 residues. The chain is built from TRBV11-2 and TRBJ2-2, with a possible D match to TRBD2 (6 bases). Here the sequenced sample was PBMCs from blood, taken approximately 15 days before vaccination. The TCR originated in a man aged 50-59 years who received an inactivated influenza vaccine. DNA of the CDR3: TGTGCCAGCAGCTTAGTTGGGACTGGCTACACCGGGGAGCTGTTTTTT. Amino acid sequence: CASSLVGTGYTGELFF.